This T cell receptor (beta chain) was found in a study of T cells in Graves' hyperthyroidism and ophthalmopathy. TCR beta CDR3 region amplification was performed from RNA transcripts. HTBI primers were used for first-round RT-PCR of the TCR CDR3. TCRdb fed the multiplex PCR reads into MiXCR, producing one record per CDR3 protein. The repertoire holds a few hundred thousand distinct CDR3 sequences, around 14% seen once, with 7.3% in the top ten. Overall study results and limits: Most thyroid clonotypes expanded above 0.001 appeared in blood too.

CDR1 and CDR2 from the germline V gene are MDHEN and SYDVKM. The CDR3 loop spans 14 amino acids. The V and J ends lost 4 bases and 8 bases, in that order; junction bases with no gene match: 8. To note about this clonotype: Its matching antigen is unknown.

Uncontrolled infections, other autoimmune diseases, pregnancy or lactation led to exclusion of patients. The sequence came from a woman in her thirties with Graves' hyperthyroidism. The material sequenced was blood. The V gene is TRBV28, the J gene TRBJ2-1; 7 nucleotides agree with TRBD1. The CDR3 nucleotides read TGTGCCAGCAGTTCGACAGGGCGCAAGGATGAGCAGTTCTTC. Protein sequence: CASSSTGRKDEQFF. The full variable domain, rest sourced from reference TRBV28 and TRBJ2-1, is DVKVTQSSRYLVKRTGEKVFLECVQDMDHENMFWYRQDPGLGLRLIYFSYDVKMKEKGDIPEGYSVSREKKERFSLILESASTNQTSMYLCASSSTGRKDEQFFGPGTRLTVL.